What follows are 8 T cell receptor beta chains derived from one specimen sequenced in a study of human thymus T cells. Resections removed during corrective heart surgery provided the thymus tissue used. TCRdb keeps only in-frame clones here, not all; method: immunoSEQ multiplex PCR. In the table there are about 130,000 clones, 90% to 95% of which are singletons. The material sequenced was thymus tissue. The source is a boy younger than two with a congenital heart defect but otherwise immunologically healthy.

The chain recombines TRBV11-1 with TRBJ1-1, with 9 bases aligning to TRBD1. The ends lost 1 base at V and 0 bases at J; junction bases unmatched: 9. The CDR3 is 18 residues long. Germline CDR1 is SGHAT and CDR2 is FQDESV (reference sequence). The CDR3 here is CASSLVGTGTEMNTEAFF. The CDR3 nucleotides read TGTGCCAGCAGCTTAGTTGGGACAGGGACAGAAATGAACACTGAAGCTTTCTTT.

The chain joins TRBV9 to TRBJ2-5; 9 bases align to TRBD2. The ends lost 0 bases at V and 5 bases at J; junction bases unmatched: 8. The CDR3 has 16 residues. Germline loops: CDR1 SGDLS, CDR2 YYNGEE. The CDR3 nucleotides are TGTGCCAGCAGCGTAGGTATTGGGCTAGCGGGGGAGACCCAGTACTTC. It specifies CASSVGIGLAGETQYF. Variable domain in full (rest from reference TRBV9 and TRBJ2-5): DSGVTQTPKHLITATGQRVTLRCSPRSGDLSVYWYQQSLDQGLQFLIQYYNGEERAKGNILERFSAQQFPDLHSELNLSSLELGDSALYFCASSVGIGLAGETQYFGPGTRLLVL.

J is TRBJ1-2 and V is TRBV2; D ambiguous. This CDR3 contains 12 residues. In germline, CDR1 is SNHLY, CDR2 FYNNEI. V dropped 5 bases and J dropped 10 bases, with 14 bases sitting between them. The CDR3 spells CASSRAMEDYTF. In DNA, the CDR3 is TGTGCCAGCAGTCGGGCAATGGAAGACTACACCTTC.

The chain is built from TRBV5-1 and TRBJ2-5; TRBD1 might be the D (6 bases). The CDR3 sequence is 14 residues long. In germline, CDR1 is SGHRS, CDR2 YFSETQ. The V gene lost 1 base and the J gene lost 2 bases, with 9 bases spanning the gap. DNA of the CDR3: TGCGCCAGCAGCTTGACAGGGCTGCAAGAGACCCAGTACTTC. This sequence encodes CASSLTGLQETQYF.

The chain joins TRBV5-1 to TRBJ2-2; the D is unclear. The V gene's germline CDR1 is SGHRS and CDR2 YFSETQ. This CDR3 is 14 amino acids long. V lost 0 bases and J lost 2, with 5 bases in between. The CDR3 reads CASSLVVNTGELFF. The CDR3 region has the DNA TGCGCCAGCAGCTTGGTCGTCAACACCGGGGAGCTGTTTTTT.

V and J are TRBV5-1 and TRBJ2-1; unclear D gene. V lost 0 bases to trimming and J lost 5 bases, with 9 bases between them. The germline V gene encodes CDR1 SGHRS and CDR2 YFSETQ. The CDR3 is 14 amino acids. CDR3 sequence: CASSLGPLDNEQFF. DNA for the CDR3: TGCGCCAGCAGCTTGGGACCCCTCGACAATGAGCAGTTCTTC.

The rearrangement joins TRBV6-5 to TRBJ2-3, with TRBD1 matching 10 bases. After removal of 11 bases from V and 4 bases from J, the junction contained 9 bases not matched to a gene. In germline, CDR1 is MNHEY, CDR2 SVGAGI. The CDR3 is 14 amino acids. Here the CDR3 reads CAFRGGQGPDTQYF. DNA for the CDR3: TGTGCCTTTCGTGGGGGACAGGGGCCAGATACGCAGTATTTT.

The rearrangement uses TRBV11-2 and TRBJ2-1, with D tentatively TRBD1 (6 bases). Germline V lookup: CDR1 SGHAT, CDR2 FQNNGV. The V and J ends lost 5 bases and 5 bases respectively, with 10 bases between them. The CDR3 covers 13 residues. This CDR3 reads CASSLQGNNEQFF. CDR3 DNA: TGTGCCAGCAGCCTCCAGGGGAACAATGAGCAGTTCTTC. Full variable domain (missing parts from reference TRBV11-2 and TRBJ2-1): EAGVAQSPRYKIIEKRQSVAFWCNPISGHATLYWYQQILGQGPKLLIQFQNNGVVDDSQLPKDRFSAERLKGVDSTLKIQPAKLEDSAVYLCASSLQGNNEQFFGPGTRLTVL.